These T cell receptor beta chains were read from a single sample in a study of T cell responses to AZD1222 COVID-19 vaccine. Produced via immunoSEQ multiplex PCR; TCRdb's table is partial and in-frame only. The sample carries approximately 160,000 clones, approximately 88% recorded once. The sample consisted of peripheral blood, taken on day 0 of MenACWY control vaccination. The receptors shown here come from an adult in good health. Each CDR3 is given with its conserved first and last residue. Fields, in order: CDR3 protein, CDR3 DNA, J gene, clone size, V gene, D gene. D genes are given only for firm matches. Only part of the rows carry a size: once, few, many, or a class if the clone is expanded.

CDR3aa: CASSLLTPDRKNEKLFF
CDR3nt: TGTGCCAGCAGCCTATTGACCCCGGACAGAAAAAATGAAAAACTGTTTTTT
j_gene: TRBJ1-4
abundance: NA
v_gene: TRBV7-9
d_gene: NA

CDR3aa: CASSIFPDRTYEQYF
CDR3nt: TGTGCCAGTAGTATATTTCCGGACCGAACCTACGAGCAGTACTTC
j_gene: TRBJ2-7
abundance: NA
v_gene: TRBV19
d_gene: NA

CDR3aa: CASSASDLISYEQYF
CDR3nt: TGTGCCAGCAGTGCCTCAGACTTGATCTCCTACGAGCAGTACTTC
j_gene: TRBJ2-7
abundance: NA
v_gene: TRBV28
d_gene: NA

CDR3aa: CATSDPERGDTGELFF
CDR3nt: TGTGCCACCAGTGACCCGGAGAGGGGGGACACCGGGGAGCTGTTTTTT
j_gene: TRBJ2-2
abundance: NA
v_gene: TRBV24-1
d_gene: NA

CDR3aa: CASTLTARNTEAFF
CDR3nt: TGTGCCAGCACCTTGACAGCCAGGAACACTGAAGCTTTCTTT
j_gene: TRBJ1-1
abundance: once
v_gene: TRBV7-9
d_gene: NA

CDR3aa: CASKHGASDREKLFF
CDR3nt: TGTGCCAGCAAGCATGGTGCTTCGGACAGGGAGAAACTGTTTTTT
j_gene: TRBJ1-4
abundance: NA
v_gene: TRBV28
d_gene: TRBD1

CDR3aa: CASSGGASYGYTF
CDR3nt: TGTGCCAGCAGTGGCGGGGCGTCTTATGGCTACACCTTC
j_gene: TRBJ1-2
abundance: NA
v_gene: TRBV25-1
d_gene: NA

CDR3aa: CATSDLGPAGDRTTNEKLFF
CDR3nt: TGTGCCACCAGTGATTTGGGCCCGGCGGGGGATCGTACAACTAATGAAAAACTGTTTTTT
j_gene: TRBJ1-4
abundance: NA
v_gene: TRBV24-1
d_gene: NA

CDR3aa: CASSLDLDTIYF
CDR3nt: TGCGCCAGCAGCTTGGATTTGGACACCATATATTTT
j_gene: TRBJ1-3
abundance: NA
v_gene: TRBV5-1
d_gene: NA

CDR3aa: CASSIDGRGPHF
CDR3nt: TGTGCCAGTAGTATAGATGGCAGGGGGCCCCACTTC
j_gene: TRBJ2-4
abundance: once
v_gene: TRBV19
d_gene: TRBD1

CDR3aa: CASSENPTQYNEQFF
CDR3nt: TGTGCCAGCAGTGAAAACCCGACCCAATACAATGAGCAGTTCTTC
j_gene: TRBJ2-1
abundance: NA
v_gene: TRBV6-1
d_gene: NA

CDR3aa: CASSQVGGDGYTF
CDR3nt: TGCGCCAGCAGCCAGGTGGGAGGCGATGGCTACACCTTC
j_gene: TRBJ1-2
abundance: NA
v_gene: TRBV4-3
d_gene: NA

CDR3aa: CASSLVAEYEQYF
CDR3nt: TGCGCCAGCAGCTTGGTGGCAGAGTACGAGCAGTACTTC
j_gene: TRBJ2-7
abundance: NA
v_gene: TRBV5-1
d_gene: NA

CDR3aa: CASSPGTEFYEQYF
CDR3nt: TGTGCCAGCAGCCCAGGGACAGAGTTCTACGAGCAGTACTTC
j_gene: TRBJ2-7
abundance: once
v_gene: TRBV11-2
d_gene: TRBD1

CDR3aa: CASRGQGQLNEQFF
CDR3nt: TGTGCCAGCAGGGGGCAGGGGCAGTTGAATGAGCAGTTCTTC
j_gene: TRBJ2-1
abundance: NA
v_gene: TRBV25-1
d_gene: NA

CDR3aa: CASSVQGYGYTF
CDR3nt: TGTGCCAGCAGCGTACAGGGCTATGGCTACACCTTC
j_gene: TRBJ1-2
abundance: NA
v_gene: TRBV9
d_gene: NA

CDR3aa: CASSLSRGTFYGYTF
CDR3nt: TGTGCCAGCAGCTTGTCGCGAGGAACCTTCTATGGCTACACCTTC
j_gene: TRBJ1-2
abundance: NA
v_gene: TRBV5-4
d_gene: NA

CDR3aa: CASSLVPAEKLFF
CDR3nt: TGCGCCAGCAGCTTGGTCCCCGCCGAAAAACTGTTTTTT
j_gene: TRBJ1-4
abundance: NA
v_gene: TRBV5-1
d_gene: NA

CDR3aa: CATSDPGGQSYGYTF
CDR3nt: TGTGCCACCAGTGACCCGGGGGGACAGTCCTATGGCTACACCTTC
j_gene: TRBJ1-2
abundance: NA
v_gene: TRBV24-1
d_gene: TRBD1

CDR3aa: CSASRGVTGNTIYF
CDR3nt: TGCAGTGCTAGTAGGGGAGTTACTGGAAACACCATATATTTT
j_gene: TRBJ1-3
abundance: few
v_gene: TRBV20-1
d_gene: NA

CDR3aa: CASSFTAGTEAFF
CDR3nt: TGTGCCAGCAGCTTTACAGCGGGCACTGAAGCTTTCTTT
j_gene: TRBJ1-1
abundance: once
v_gene: TRBV11-3
d_gene: NA

CDR3aa: CASSARTASSYNSPLHF
CDR3nt: TGTGCCAGTAGTGCTCGGACAGCGAGCTCCTATAATTCACCCCTCCACTTT
j_gene: TRBJ1-6
abundance: NA
v_gene: TRBV19
d_gene: NA

CDR3aa: CASSSRGVYNEQFF
CDR3nt: TGTGCCAGCAGCTCGCGGGGGGTTTACAATGAGCAGTTCTTC
j_gene: TRBJ2-1
abundance: NA
v_gene: TRBV11-3
d_gene: TRBD2

CDR3aa: CASSQDGVGEKLFF
CDR3nt: TGCGCCAGCAGCCAAGACGGGGTGGGTGAAAAACTGTTTTTT
j_gene: TRBJ1-4
abundance: few
v_gene: TRBV4-1
d_gene: NA

CDR3aa: CASSSGPGQNYGYTF
CDR3nt: TGTGCCAGCAGCTCCGGACCGGGACAGAACTATGGCTACACCTTC
j_gene: TRBJ1-2
abundance: NA
v_gene: TRBV7-3
d_gene: TRBD1

CDR3aa: CASSYMGQLQETQYF
CDR3nt: TGTGCCAGCAGTTACATGGGACAGCTCCAAGAGACCCAGTACTTC
j_gene: TRBJ2-5
abundance: NA
v_gene: TRBV6-2/TRBV6-3
d_gene: TRBD1

CDR3aa: CASSYGEGTEAFF
CDR3nt: TGTGCCAGCAGTTACGGGGAGGGCACTGAAGCTTTCTTT
j_gene: TRBJ1-1
abundance: NA
v_gene: TRBV6-5
d_gene: NA

CDR3aa: CASSGGAYTGELFF
CDR3nt: TGTGCCAGCAGTGGGGGGGCTTACACCGGGGAGCTGTTTTTT
j_gene: TRBJ2-2
abundance: NA
v_gene: TRBV25-1
d_gene: NA

CDR3aa: CASSHGVELFF
CDR3nt: TGTGCCAGCAGCCACGGTGTCGAGCTGTTTTTT
j_gene: TRBJ2-2
abundance: NA
v_gene: TRBV6-5
d_gene: NA

CDR3aa: CATGSGGPGNQPQHF
CDR3nt: TGTGCCACCGGTTCAGGCGGACCGGGCAATCAGCCCCAGCATTTT
j_gene: TRBJ1-5
abundance: NA
v_gene: TRBV6-5
d_gene: NA

CDR3aa: CSASIDTQYF
CDR3nt: TGCAGTGCTAGTATCGATACGCAGTATTTT
j_gene: TRBJ2-3
abundance: NA
v_gene: TRBV20-1
d_gene: NA

CDR3aa: CASLTGTSGNTIYF
CDR3nt: TGTGCCAGCCTTACCGGGACCTCTGGAAACACCATATATTTT
j_gene: TRBJ1-3
abundance: NA
v_gene: TRBV28
d_gene: NA

CDR3aa: CASSQERQDYEQYF
CDR3nt: TGCGCCAGCAGCCAAGAAAGGCAGGACTACGAGCAGTACTTC
j_gene: TRBJ2-7
abundance: NA
v_gene: TRBV4-3
d_gene: NA

CDR3aa: CASSLVLRQGTEAFF
CDR3nt: TGCGCCAGCAGCTTGGTCCTCCGCCAGGGCACTGAAGCTTTCTTT
j_gene: TRBJ1-1
abundance: NA
v_gene: TRBV5-1
d_gene: NA

CDR3aa: CASSLFRTGSPSNSPLHF
CDR3nt: TGTGCCAGCAGTTTATTTCGGACAGGGTCCCCTAGTAATTCACCCCTCCACTTT
j_gene: TRBJ1-6
abundance: NA
v_gene: TRBV28
d_gene: TRBD1

CDR3aa: CASSSGTGTSTRTGEFF
CDR3nt: TGTGCCAGCAGCTCGGGAACGGGGACTAGCACACGCACGGGGGAGTTCTTC
j_gene: TRBJ2-1
abundance: NA
v_gene: TRBV9
d_gene: TRBD2

CDR3aa: CASSLGGGYEQYF
CDR3nt: TGTGCCAGCAGCTTAGGAGGCGGCTACGAGCAGTACTTC
j_gene: TRBJ2-7
abundance: once
v_gene: TRBV7-6
d_gene: NA

CDR3aa: CASSIGRGDSNQPQHF
CDR3nt: TGTGCCAGTAGTATCGGCCGCGGTGATAGCAATCAGCCCCAGCATTTT
j_gene: TRBJ1-5
abundance: NA
v_gene: TRBV19
d_gene: NA

CDR3aa: CASGRTSGSYEQYF
CDR3nt: TGTGCCAGCGGACGGACTAGCGGTTCCTACGAGCAGTACTTC
j_gene: TRBJ2-7
abundance: NA
v_gene: TRBV28
d_gene: TRBD2

CDR3aa: CASSLMGLAGDSRYEQYF
CDR3nt: TGTGCCAGCAGCTTAATGGGACTAGCGGGAGATTCGCGCTACGAGCAGTACTTC
j_gene: TRBJ2-7
abundance: NA
v_gene: TRBV7-3
d_gene: TRBD2

CDR3aa: CASSLDPGQNNEQFF
CDR3nt: TGTGCCAGCAGCTTAGATCCTGGCCAGAACAATGAGCAGTTCTTC
j_gene: TRBJ2-1
abundance: once
v_gene: TRBV11-3
d_gene: NA

CDR3aa: CATSDPGQNYGYTF
CDR3nt: TGTGCCACCAGTGATCCGGGACAGAATTATGGCTACACCTTC
j_gene: TRBJ1-2
abundance: NA
v_gene: TRBV24-1
d_gene: TRBD1

CDR3aa: CASSQATSGPYEQYF
CDR3nt: TGCGCCAGCAGCCAAGCGACTAGCGGACCCTACGAGCAGTACTTC
j_gene: TRBJ2-7
abundance: NA
v_gene: TRBV4-3
d_gene: TRBD2

CDR3aa: CASSQGAWGYYEQYF
CDR3nt: TGTGCCAGCAGCCAAGGTGCCTGGGGCTACTACGAGCAGTACTTC
j_gene: TRBJ2-7
abundance: NA
v_gene: TRBV14
d_gene: NA

CDR3aa: CASSPLGGDGYNEQFF
CDR3nt: TGTGCCAGCAGTCCCCTCGGGGGAGACGGGTACAATGAGCAGTTCTTC
j_gene: TRBJ2-1
abundance: NA
v_gene: TRBV25-1
d_gene: NA

CDR3aa: CASSLDLDTDTQYF
CDR3nt: TGTGCCAGCAGTTTAGATCTCGACACAGATACGCAGTATTTT
j_gene: TRBJ2-3
abundance: NA
v_gene: TRBV27
d_gene: NA

CDR3aa: CASSREGLRGYTF
CDR3nt: TGTGCCAGCAGCAGAGAAGGGCTCCGCGGCTACACCTTC
j_gene: TRBJ1-2
abundance: NA
v_gene: TRBV7-9
d_gene: NA

CDR3aa: CASSRGTTSPLHF
CDR3nt: TGTGCCAGCAGCCGGGGAACGACTTCACCCCTCCACTTT
j_gene: TRBJ1-6
abundance: NA
v_gene: TRBV11-1
d_gene: NA

CDR3aa: CAWSPPTSGGNNEQFF
CDR3nt: TGTGCCTGGAGTCCGCCGACTAGCGGGGGAAACAATGAGCAGTTCTTC
j_gene: TRBJ2-1
abundance: NA
v_gene: TRBV30
d_gene: TRBD2

CDR3aa: CASSTTGDYGYTF
CDR3nt: TGTGCCAGCAGTACGACAGGGGACTATGGCTACACCTTC
j_gene: TRBJ1-2
abundance: NA
v_gene: TRBV6-5
d_gene: TRBD1

CDR3aa: CASSVGGDSRGLDF
CDR3nt: TGTGCCAGCAGCGTAGGGGGAGATTCAAGGGGACTCGATTTT
j_gene: TRBJ1-3
abundance: NA
v_gene: TRBV9
d_gene: NA

CDR3aa: CASSLVGTGPDGYTF
CDR3nt: TGTGCCAGCAGCTTGGTTGGGACAGGGCCCGATGGCTACACCTTC
j_gene: TRBJ1-2
abundance: NA
v_gene: TRBV7-9
d_gene: TRBD1

CDR3aa: CASSLEGTVPSNQPQHF
CDR3nt: TGTGCCAGCAGCTTAGAGGGGACCGTGCCTAGCAATCAGCCCCAGCATTTT
j_gene: TRBJ1-5
abundance: NA
v_gene: TRBV7-8
d_gene: NA

CDR3aa: CASSDRTSGGSETQYF
CDR3nt: TGTGCCAGCAGCGATCGGACTAGCGGGGGGTCAGAGACCCAGTACTTC
j_gene: TRBJ2-5
abundance: NA
v_gene: TRBV13
d_gene: TRBD2

CDR3aa: CATSEDQTRQPQHF
CDR3nt: TGTGCCACCAGTGAAGACCAGACGAGACAGCCCCAGCATTTT
j_gene: TRBJ1-5
abundance: NA
v_gene: TRBV24-1
d_gene: NA

CDR3aa: CASSQVASGSSGNTIYF
CDR3nt: TGTGCCAGCAGCCAAGTGGCCTCAGGGAGTAGCGGAAACACCATATATTTT
j_gene: TRBJ1-3
abundance: NA
v_gene: TRBV11-3
d_gene: NA